The T cell receptor (beta chain) under discussion was sequenced for a study of blood T cell repertoires in COVID-19. Across the whole study: The origin of the acute and convalescent COVID-19 samples was the United States, Italy and Spain.

Everyone who took part was roughly 18 to 89 years old, and they came from 24 US areas. Resolution of symptoms, clearance, or two negative PCRs was present in recovered Cohort 3 donors. In the original analysis: Amplification with reference gene primers provided the estimates of nucleated cell counts. TCRdb's table, derived via immunoSEQ multiplex PCR, lists solely in-frame clones and lacks some. Clone size and the V and J calls come from that table; the DNA yielded D and trimming. The repertoire holds around 280,000 clones, with roughly 89% as singletons. CDR3 length: 16 amino acids. V lost 2 bases, J lost 0 bases, and 4 bases stayed unmatched. Germline CDR1 is SGDLS and CDR2 is YYNGEE.

The chain uses TRBV9 and TRBJ2-5, with TRBD1 matching over 10 bases. The sequence was collected from a woman aged 40 to 50 who had recovered from COVID-19. Source material: PBMCs or T cells enriched from blood (not recorded which). The CDR3 loop is CASSVRGQGHQETQYF. The CDR3 DNA is TGTGCCAGCAGCGTGCGGGGACAGGGGCACCAAGAGACCCAGTACTTC.